Each of the 4 T cell receptor beta chains below was sequenced from the same sample in a study of OX40 agonist ivuxolimab in advanced cancers. The repertoire was sequenced with immunoSEQ multiplex PCR; TCRdb's copy has only in-frame clones and lacks some. The sample shows 70,000 to 95,000 clones, approximately 95% of them seen only once. Sequenced here: CD4+ or CD8+ T cells sorted from blood, sampled in a trial of the OX40 agonist ivuxolimab. The receptors derive from an adult with an advanced solid tumor such as melanoma, head and neck, liver or kidney cancer.

This clone showed up just once. This chain connects TRBV29-1 to TRBJ2-1, with TRBD2 matching over 10 bases. Germline values: CDR1 SQVTM, CDR2 ANQGSEA. CDR3 length equals 16 residues. V lost 3 bases to trimming and J lost 2 bases; unmatched junction nucleotides: 7. The DNA for the CDR3 is TGCAGCGTTGATGGCTTAGCGGGAGGTACCTACAATGAGCAGTTCTTC. Translating it yields CSVDGLAGGTYNEQFF.

V gene TRBV30 combines with J gene TRBJ1-3, with unresolved D. Trimming left V 4 bases short and J 0 bases short, with 4 bases between. Germline CDR1 and CDR2: GTSNPN and SVGIG (reference sequence). The CDR3 covers 12 residues. The CDR3 region is CAWIPSGNTIYF. DNA of the CDR3: TGTGCCTGGATACCCTCTGGAAACACCATATATTTT.

The chain carries TRBV10-1 and TRBJ2-3; tentatively, D is TRBD1 (5 bases). The CDR3 has 13 amino acids. The V gene's germline CDR1 is WNHNN and CDR2 SYGVQD (reference sequence). V was trimmed by 4 bases and J by 6 bases, leaving 11 bases between them. CDR3 sequence: CASSVYPGDTQYF. The DNA of the CDR3 is TGCGCCAGCAGTGTTTATCCAGGGGATACGCAGTATTTT.

The chain links TRBV11-2 to TRBJ2-3; perhaps D is TRBD1 or TRBD2 (5 bases each). This CDR3 contains 14 residues. Per the germline V gene, CDR1 is SGHAT and CDR2 is FQNNGV. With 4 bases removed from V and 6 bases from J, the gap between germline ends came to 14 bases. Here the CDR3 DNA reads TGTGCCAGCAGCTCGGGACCGTCCCCGGATACGCAGTATTTT. This encodes CASSSGPSPDTQYF.